This T cell receptor (beta chain) came from a study of blood T cell repertoires in COVID-19. Clones were read by immunoSEQ multiplex PCR, and TCRdb kept only the in-frame ones, dropping some. The sample has more than 9,000 clones, roughly 82% seen once. The CDR3 length is 14 residues. V shed 4 bases and J shed 0 bases, with 11 bases lying between them. Per germline, CDR1 SGHNT and CDR2 YYREEE (reference sequence). Only one count was recorded for this clone. The TCR was taken from a woman aged 60-70 years with acute or convalescent COVID-19. The gene calls are TRBV5-4 and TRBJ2-7, with D possibly TRBD1 on 6 matching bases. Specimen: peripheral blood. Here the CDR3 DNA reads TGTGCCAGCAGCCTGGACAGATTCTCCTACGAGCAGTACTTC. It specifies CASSLDRFSYEQYF.